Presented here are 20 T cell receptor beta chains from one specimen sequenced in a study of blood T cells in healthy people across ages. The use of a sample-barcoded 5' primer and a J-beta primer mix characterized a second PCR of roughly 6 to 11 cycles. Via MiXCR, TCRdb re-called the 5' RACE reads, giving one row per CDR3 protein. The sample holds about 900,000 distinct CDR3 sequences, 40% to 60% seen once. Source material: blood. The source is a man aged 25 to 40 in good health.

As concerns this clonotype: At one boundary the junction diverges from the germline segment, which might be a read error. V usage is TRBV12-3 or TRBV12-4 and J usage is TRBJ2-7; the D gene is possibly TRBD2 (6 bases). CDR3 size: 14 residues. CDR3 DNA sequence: TGTGCCAGCAGTGTAGCGGTCGGCCCCTACGAGCAGTACTTC. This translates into CASSVAVGPYEQYF.

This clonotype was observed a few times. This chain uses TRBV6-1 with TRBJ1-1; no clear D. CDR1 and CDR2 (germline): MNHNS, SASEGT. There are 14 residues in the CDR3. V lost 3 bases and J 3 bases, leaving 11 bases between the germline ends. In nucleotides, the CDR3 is TGTGCCAGCAGTGACGTTATGGGTTACACTGAAGCTTTCTTT. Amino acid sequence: CASSDVMGYTEAFF.

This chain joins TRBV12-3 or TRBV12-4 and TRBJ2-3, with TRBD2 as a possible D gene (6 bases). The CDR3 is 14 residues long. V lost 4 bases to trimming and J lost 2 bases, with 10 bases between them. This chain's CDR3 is CASSYSGATDTQYF. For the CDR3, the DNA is TGTGCCAGCAGTTATAGCGGAGCCACAGATACGCAGTATTTT.

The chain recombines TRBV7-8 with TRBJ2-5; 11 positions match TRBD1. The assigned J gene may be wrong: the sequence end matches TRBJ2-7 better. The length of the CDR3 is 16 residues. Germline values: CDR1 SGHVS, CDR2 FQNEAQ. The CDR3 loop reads CASSLRDRGLSNEQYF. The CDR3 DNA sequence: TGTGCCAGCAGCTTAAGGGACAGGGGGTTGTCTAACGAGCAGTACTTC.

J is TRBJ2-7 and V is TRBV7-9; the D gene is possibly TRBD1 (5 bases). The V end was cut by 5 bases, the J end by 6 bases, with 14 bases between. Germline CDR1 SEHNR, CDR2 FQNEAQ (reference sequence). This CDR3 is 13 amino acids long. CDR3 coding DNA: TGTGCCAGCAGCGATAGACAGAACCTCGAGCAGTACTTC. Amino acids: CASSDRQNLEQYF.

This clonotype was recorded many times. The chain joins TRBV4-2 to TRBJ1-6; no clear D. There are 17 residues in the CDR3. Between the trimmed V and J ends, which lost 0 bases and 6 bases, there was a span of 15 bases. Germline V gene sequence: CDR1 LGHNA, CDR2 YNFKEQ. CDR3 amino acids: CASSQDLSGTVNSPLHF. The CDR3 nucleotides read TGTGCCAGCAGCCAAGATCTTTCTGGCACAGTTAATTCACCCCTCCACTTT.

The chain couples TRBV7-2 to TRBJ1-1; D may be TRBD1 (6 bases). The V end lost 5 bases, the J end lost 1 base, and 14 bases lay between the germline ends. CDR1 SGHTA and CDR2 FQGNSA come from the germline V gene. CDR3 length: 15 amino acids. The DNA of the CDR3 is TGTGCCAGCAGCCGAGGGGGGGCAGGGAACACTGAAGCTTTCTTT. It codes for CASSRGGAGNTEAFF. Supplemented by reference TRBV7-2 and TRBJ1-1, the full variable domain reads GAGVSQSPSNKVTEKGKDVELRCDPISGHTALYWYRQSLGQGLEFLIYFQGNSAPDKSGLPSDRFSAERTGGSVSTLTIQRTQQEDSAVYLCASSRGGAGNTEAFFGQGTRLTVV.

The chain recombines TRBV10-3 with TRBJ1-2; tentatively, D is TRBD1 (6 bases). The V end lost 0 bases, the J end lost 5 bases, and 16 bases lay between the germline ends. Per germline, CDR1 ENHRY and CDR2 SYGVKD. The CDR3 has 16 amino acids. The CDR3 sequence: CAISESRGPGPYGYTF. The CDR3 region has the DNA TGTGCCATCAGTGAGTCACGGGGGCCCGGGCCTTATGGCTACACCTTC.

DNA of the CDR3: TGCAGTGCTAGAGATACACTAGCGGGCGCCAATGAGCAGTTCTTC. Protein: CSARDTLAGANEQFF. The genes are TRBV20-1 and TRBJ2-1, with 9 bases aligning to TRBD2. The CDR3 runs to 15 residues. The germline V gene encodes CDR1 DFQATT and CDR2 SNEGSKA (reference sequence). The V gene end was trimmed by 0 bases and the J gene end by 6 bases; junction bases not matched to a gene: 6.

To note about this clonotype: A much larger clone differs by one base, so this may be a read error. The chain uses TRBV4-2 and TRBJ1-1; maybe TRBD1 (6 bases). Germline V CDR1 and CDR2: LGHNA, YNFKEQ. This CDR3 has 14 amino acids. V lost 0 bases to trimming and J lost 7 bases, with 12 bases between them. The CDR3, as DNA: TGTGCCAGCAGCCAAGAGGACAGCTACATTGAAGCTTTCTTT. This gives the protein CASSQEDSYIEAFF.

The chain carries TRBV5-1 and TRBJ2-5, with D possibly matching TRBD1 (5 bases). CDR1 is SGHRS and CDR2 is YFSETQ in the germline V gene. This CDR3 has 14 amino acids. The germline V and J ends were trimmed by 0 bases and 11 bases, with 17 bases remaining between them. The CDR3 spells CASSLAGTGEEQYF. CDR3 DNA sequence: TGCGCCAGCAGCTTGGCCGGAACAGGAGAGGAGCAGTACTTC.

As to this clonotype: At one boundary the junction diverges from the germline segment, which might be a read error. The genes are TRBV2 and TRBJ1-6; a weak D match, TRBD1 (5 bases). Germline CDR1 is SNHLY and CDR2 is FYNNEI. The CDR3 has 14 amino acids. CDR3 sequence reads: CASISGGPNSPLHF. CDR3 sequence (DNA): TGTGCCAGCATTTCGGGGGGACCCAATTCGCCCCTCCACTTT.

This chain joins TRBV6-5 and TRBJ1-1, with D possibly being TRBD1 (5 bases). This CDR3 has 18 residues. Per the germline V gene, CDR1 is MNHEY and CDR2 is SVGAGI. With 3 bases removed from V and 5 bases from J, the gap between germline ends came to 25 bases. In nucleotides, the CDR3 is TGTGCCAGCAGTTATGGCGGGTCAGTCTCCTTCGGGGCAACTGAAGCTTTCTTT. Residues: CASSYGGSVSFGATEAFF.

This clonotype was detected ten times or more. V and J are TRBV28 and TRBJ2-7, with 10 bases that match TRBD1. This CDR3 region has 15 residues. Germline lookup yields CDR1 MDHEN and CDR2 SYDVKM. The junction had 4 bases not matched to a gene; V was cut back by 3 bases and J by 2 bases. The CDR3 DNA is TGTGCCAGCAGTTTTGGGGGGACAGGGGCCTACGAGCAGTACTTC. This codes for CASSFGGTGAYEQYF.

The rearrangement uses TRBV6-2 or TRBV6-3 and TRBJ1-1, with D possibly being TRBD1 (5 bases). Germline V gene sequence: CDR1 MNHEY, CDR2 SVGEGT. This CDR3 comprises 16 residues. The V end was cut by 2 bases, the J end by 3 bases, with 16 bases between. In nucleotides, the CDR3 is TGTGCCAGCAGTTACCTCGAGGCAGGGCCCCACACTGAAGCTTTCTTT. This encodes CASSYLEAGPHTEAFF.

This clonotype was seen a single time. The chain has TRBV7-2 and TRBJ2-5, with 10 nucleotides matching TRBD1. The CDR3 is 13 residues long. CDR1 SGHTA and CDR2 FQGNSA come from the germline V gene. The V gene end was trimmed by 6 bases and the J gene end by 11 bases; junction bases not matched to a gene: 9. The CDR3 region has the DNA TGTGCCAGCAGACGGGACAGGGGTAATGAGCAGTACTTC. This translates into CASRRDRGNEQYF.

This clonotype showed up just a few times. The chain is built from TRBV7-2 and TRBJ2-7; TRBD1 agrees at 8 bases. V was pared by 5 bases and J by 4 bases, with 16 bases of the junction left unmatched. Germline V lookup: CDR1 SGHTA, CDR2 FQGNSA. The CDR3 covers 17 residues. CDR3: CASSTIPGQAANYEQYF. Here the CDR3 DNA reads TGTGCCAGCAGCACAATCCCGGGACAGGCCGCTAATTACGAGCAGTACTTC.

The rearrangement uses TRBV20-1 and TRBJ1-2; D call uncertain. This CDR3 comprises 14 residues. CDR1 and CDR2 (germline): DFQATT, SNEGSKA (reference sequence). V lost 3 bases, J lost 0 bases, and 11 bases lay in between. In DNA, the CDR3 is TGCAGTGCTAGGGCGGCAGCAACTAACTATGGCTACACCTTC. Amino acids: CSARAAATNYGYTF.

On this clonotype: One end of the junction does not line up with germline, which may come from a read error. The CDR3: CSVGPGDRLYEQNF. CDR3 in DNA: TGCAGCGTTGGGCCGGGGGACAGGCTGTACGAGCAGAACTTC. The chain joins TRBV29-1 to TRBJ2-5, with TRBD1 identical over 8 bases. Germline V gene sequence: CDR1 SQVTM, CDR2 ANQGSEA. The CDR3 totals 14 residues.

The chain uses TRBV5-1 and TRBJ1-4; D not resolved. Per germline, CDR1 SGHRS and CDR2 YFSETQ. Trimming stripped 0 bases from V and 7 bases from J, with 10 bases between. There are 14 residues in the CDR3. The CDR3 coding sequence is TGCGCCAGCAGCTTGGACAAAGGAGGTGAAAAACTGTTTTTT. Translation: CASSLDKGGEKLFF.